The 15 T cell receptor beta chains presented below share a single source sample, sequenced in a study of cytomegalovirus exposure and HLA in healthy donors. Using immunoSEQ multiplex PCR, the repertoire was profiled, and TCRdb retains in-frame clones only, with some absent. This table has approximately 230,000 clones, 87% appearing once. Source material: PBMCs. Source of these receptors: a man younger than 30 in good health and CMV-seropositive.

The V gene is TRBV7-2, the J gene TRBJ2-3; weak D call: TRBD2 (5 bases). The CDR3 runs to 14 residues. Looked up from germline, CDR1 is SGHTA and CDR2 is FQGNSA. Trimming took 0 bases from V and 6 from J, leaving 10 bases between them. In nucleotides, the CDR3 is TGTGCCAGCAGCTTAGCGGGAGCGACGGATACGCAGTATTTT. It encodes CASSLAGATDTQYF. Looking up the rest from reference TRBV7-2 and TRBJ2-3 gives the full variable domain: GAGVSQSPSNKVTEKGKDVELRCDPISGHTALYWYRQSLGQGLEFLIYFQGNSAPDKSGLPSDRFSAERTGGSVSTLTIQRTQQEDSAVYLCASSLAGATDTQYFGPGTRLTVL.

The chain joins TRBV5-4 to TRBJ2-1, with 7 bases lining up with TRBD2. Per the germline V gene, CDR1 is SGHNT and CDR2 is YYREEE (reference sequence). J lost 9 bases, V lost 0 bases, and 3 bases had no gene match. CDR3 length: 13 residues. CDR3 sequence reads: CASSLEPSGEQFF. The CDR3 coding sequence is TGTGCCAGCAGCTTGGAACCTAGCGGTGAGCAGTTCTTC.

The CDR3: CASSLKARGLSDNQPQHF. As DNA, the CDR3 is TGTGCCAGCAGCTTGAAGGCCAGGGGGCTTAGCGACAATCAGCCCCAGCATTTT. V gene TRBV5-5 combines with J gene TRBJ1-5, with 8 nucleotides matching TRBD1. The CDR3 loop spans 18 amino acids. Germline V CDR1 and CDR2: SGHKS, YYEKEE (reference sequence). V was clipped by 1 base and J by 3 bases; unmatched bases: 12.

The chain joins TRBV5-4 to TRBJ1-1, with TRBD1 as a possible D gene (5 bases). Germline V gene sequence: CDR1 SGHNT, CDR2 YYREEE (reference sequence). The CDR3 spans 14 residues. Trimming left V 2 bases short and J 4 bases short, with 12 bases between. The CDR3 reads CASSFGGAVTEAFF. The CDR3 DNA reads TGTGCCAGCAGCTTTGGGGGAGCGGTCACTGAAGCTTTCTTT.

The chain employs TRBV27 and TRBJ2-7; TRBD2 matches at 8 bases. The CDR3 extends over 15 amino acids. V shed 0 bases, J shed 2 bases, and the junction held 3 bases outside the gene matches. CDR1 is MNHEY and CDR2 is SMNVEV in the germline V gene (reference sequence). For the CDR3, the DNA is TGTGCCAGCAGTTTATCAATTAGCGGGGCCTACGAGCAGTACTTC. Residues: CASSLSISGAYEQYF.

The chain employs TRBV29-1 and TRBJ2-7; 7 nucleotides agree with TRBD2. The V gene's germline CDR1 is SQVTM and CDR2 ANQGSEA. The CDR3 contains 17 residues. Trimming at V came to 6 bases and at J to 5 bases, leaving 22 bases not matched to a gene. CDR3 sequence: CSVSGDVGRPIGDEQYF. For the CDR3, the DNA is TGCAGCGTCTCGGGGGATGTCGGGAGGCCAATAGGGGACGAGCAGTACTTC.

As regards this clone: This may be a read error, as it is one base from a much larger clone. Other DNA sequences in this specimen translate into the identical CDR3. The V and J genes are TRBV6-5 and TRBJ2-5; 7 bases match TRBD1. The trim removed 0 bases at V and 4 bases at J, leaving 2 bases unmatched. This CDR3 has 14 amino acids. The germline V gene has CDR1 MNHEY and CDR2 SVGAGI. CDR3 in DNA: TGTGCCAGCAGTTACTCACAGGGGTTAGAGACCCAGTACTTC. Translated, it gives CASSYSQGLETQYF.

The rearrangement links TRBV4-1 to TRBJ2-7, with TRBD1 matching 11 bases. J lost 4 bases, V lost 4 bases, and 9 bases had no gene match. Germline V gene sequence: CDR1 MGHRA, CDR2 YSYEKL. This CDR3 region has 16 residues. CDR3 amino acids: CASSPLLGTGGYEQYF. DNA of the CDR3: TGCGCCAGCAGCCCCCTTCTCGGGACAGGGGGATACGAGCAGTACTTC.

The genes are TRBV9 and TRBJ2-2; D unclear. CDR1 is SGDLS and CDR2 is YYNGEE in the germline V gene. V was pared by 1 base and J by 1 base, with 8 bases between. The CDR3 loop spans 15 amino acids. The CDR3 region is CASSVTQENTGELFF. The CDR3 DNA reads as TGTGCCAGCAGCGTAACCCAGGAGAACACCGGGGAGCTGTTTTTT.

The V call is TRBV6-1, the J call TRBJ1-1; D unresolved. This CDR3 comprises 11 residues. Germline assignment: CDR1 MNHNS and CDR2 SASEGT. V was shortened by 8 bases and J by 3 bases, with 7 bases between the two germline ends. The CDR3 spells CASVRHTEAFF. In DNA form, the CDR3 reads TGTGCCAGCGTTAGGCACACTGAAGCTTTCTTT.

This rearrangement joins TRBV30 to TRBJ2-3; 15 bases are a match to TRBD2. Germline trimming cut 2 bases from V and 6 bases from J; bases unmatched to any gene: 9. Germline V gene lookup returns CDR1 GTSNPN and CDR2 SVGIG (reference sequence). CDR3 length: 17 amino acids. The CDR3 region is CAWSPWTSGRGGDTQYF. For the CDR3, the DNA is TGTGCCTGGAGTCCGTGGACTAGCGGGAGGGGGGGCGATACGCAGTATTTT.

About this clone: An end of the junction does not agree with germline; a read error may underlie this. The rearrangement joins TRBV5-1 to TRBJ2-7, with 8 bases lining up with TRBD1. CDR1 is SGHRS, CDR2 YFSETQ, per germline. The CDR3 spans 11 residues. The CDR3 DNA follows: TGCGCCAGCAGCTGGGGACAGGATGTCCACTTC. This sequence encodes CASSWGQDVHF.

The chain carries TRBV28 and TRBJ1-2, with 7 bases identical to TRBD1. There are 15 residues in the CDR3. The trim removed 6 bases at V and 2 bases at J, leaving 9 bases unmatched. The germline gives CDR1 MDHEN, CDR2 SYDVKM. CDR3 protein: CASSLNRQGNYGYTF. DNA for the CDR3: TGTGCCAGCAGCCTAAACCGACAGGGCAACTATGGCTACACCTTC.

There are a few counts of this clone. This chain uses TRBV30 with TRBJ1-2; 8 bases are a match to TRBD1. Germline V gene lookup returns CDR1 GTSNPN and CDR2 SVGIG (reference sequence). Trimming cost V 0 bases and J 11 bases; bases outside gene matches: 11. The CDR3 extends over 14 amino acids. CDR3: CAWSVARGQVWYTF. The CDR3 DNA sequence: TGTGCCTGGAGTGTAGCCAGGGGGCAGGTCTGGTACACCTTC.

The gene calls are TRBV2 and TRBJ1-5, with D perhaps TRBD1 (5 bases). Per the germline V gene, CDR1 is SNHLY and CDR2 is FYNNEI. The CDR3 extends over 16 amino acids. V lost 0 bases, J lost 0 bases, and 9 bases lay in between. This chain's CDR3 is CASSEAGDYSNQPQHF. DNA of the CDR3: TGTGCCAGCAGTGAAGCGGGGGACTATAGCAATCAGCCCCAGCATTTT.